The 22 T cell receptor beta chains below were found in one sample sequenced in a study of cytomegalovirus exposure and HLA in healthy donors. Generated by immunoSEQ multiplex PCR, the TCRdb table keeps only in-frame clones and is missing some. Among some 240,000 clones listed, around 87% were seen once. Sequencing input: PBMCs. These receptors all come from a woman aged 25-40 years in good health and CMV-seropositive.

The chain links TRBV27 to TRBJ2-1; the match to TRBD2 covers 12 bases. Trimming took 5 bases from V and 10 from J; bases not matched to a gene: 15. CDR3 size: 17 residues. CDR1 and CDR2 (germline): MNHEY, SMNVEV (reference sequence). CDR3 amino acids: CASSLHQTSGSAGEQFF. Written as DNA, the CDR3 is TGTGCCAGCAGTCTACATCAGACTAGCGGGAGCGCCGGGGAGCAGTTCTTC.

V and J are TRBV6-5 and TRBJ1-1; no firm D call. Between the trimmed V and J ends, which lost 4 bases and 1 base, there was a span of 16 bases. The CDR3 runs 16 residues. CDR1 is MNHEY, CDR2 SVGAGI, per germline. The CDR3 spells CASSSDEAAWNTEAFF. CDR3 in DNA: TGTGCCAGCAGTTCTGACGAGGCCGCCTGGAACACTGAAGCTTTCTTT.

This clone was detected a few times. CDR3 bases: TGTGCCAGCAGTGATCCCACCAGGGACACCGGGGAGCTGTTTTTT. This translates into CASSDPTRDTGELFF. V is TRBV25-1 and J is TRBJ2-2; a possible D gene is TRBD1 (5 bases). The CDR3 consists of 15 residues. Germline V CDR1 and CDR2: MGHDK, SYGVNS. V was clipped by 3 bases and J by 3 bases, with 11 bases between them. Combining the CDR3 with reference TRBV25-1 and TRBJ2-2 gives the whole variable domain EADIYQTPRYLVIGTGKKITLECSQTMGHDKMYWYQQDPGMELHLIHYSYGVNSTEKGDLSSESTVSRIRTEHFPLTLESARPSHTSQYLCASSDPTRDTGELFFGEGSRLTVL.

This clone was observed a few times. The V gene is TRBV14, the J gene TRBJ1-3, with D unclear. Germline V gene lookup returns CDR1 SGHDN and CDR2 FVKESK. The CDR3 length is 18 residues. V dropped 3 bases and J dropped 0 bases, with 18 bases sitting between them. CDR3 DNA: TGTGCCAGCAGCCAGAAGGGTGGGCAGGAGGCCTCTGGAAACACCATATATTTT. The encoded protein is CASSQKGGQEASGNTIYF.

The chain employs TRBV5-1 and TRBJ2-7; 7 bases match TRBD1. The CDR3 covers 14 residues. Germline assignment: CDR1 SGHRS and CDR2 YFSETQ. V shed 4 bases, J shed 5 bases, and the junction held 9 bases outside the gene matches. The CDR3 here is CASSRRQGPDEQYF. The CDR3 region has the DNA TGCGCCAGCAGCAGACGACAGGGCCCCGACGAGCAGTACTTC. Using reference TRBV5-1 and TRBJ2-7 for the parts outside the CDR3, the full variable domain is KAGVTQTPRYLIKTRGQQVTLSCSPISGHRSVSWYQQTPGQGLQFLFEYFSETQRNKGNFPGRFSGRQFSNSRSEMNVSTLELGDSALYLCASSRRQGPDEQYFGPGTRLTVT.

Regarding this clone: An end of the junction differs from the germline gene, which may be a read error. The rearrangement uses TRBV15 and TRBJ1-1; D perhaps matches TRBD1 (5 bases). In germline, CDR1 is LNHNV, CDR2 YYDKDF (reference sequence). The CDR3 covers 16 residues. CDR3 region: CATRETKWGVNTEAFF. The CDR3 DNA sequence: TGTGCCACCCGAGAAACCAAATGGGGGGTGAATACTGAAGCTTTCTTT.

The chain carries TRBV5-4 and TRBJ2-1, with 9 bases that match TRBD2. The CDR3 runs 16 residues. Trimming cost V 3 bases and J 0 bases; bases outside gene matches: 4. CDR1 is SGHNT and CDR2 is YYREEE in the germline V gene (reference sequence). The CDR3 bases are TGTGCCAGCAGCTCCTATAGCGGGAGCTCCTACAATGAGCAGTTCTTC. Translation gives CASSSYSGSSYNEQFF.

The chain's CDR3 is CASSLAAGGITDTQYF. CDR3 bases: TGTGCCAGCAGCCTCGCAGCGGGAGGGATCACAGATACGCAGTATTTT. The chain joins TRBV11-1 to TRBJ2-3; 10 bases agree with TRBD2. The ends lost 5 bases at V and 2 bases at J; junction bases unmatched: 7. Germline V CDR1 and CDR2: SGHAT, FQDESV (reference sequence). The CDR3 is made up of 16 amino acids.

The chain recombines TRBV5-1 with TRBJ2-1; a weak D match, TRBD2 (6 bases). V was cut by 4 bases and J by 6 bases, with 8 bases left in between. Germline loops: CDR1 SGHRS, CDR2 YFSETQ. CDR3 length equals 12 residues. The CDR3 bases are TGCGCCAGCAGCATGGGACTCAATGAGCAGTTCTTC. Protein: CASSMGLNEQFF.

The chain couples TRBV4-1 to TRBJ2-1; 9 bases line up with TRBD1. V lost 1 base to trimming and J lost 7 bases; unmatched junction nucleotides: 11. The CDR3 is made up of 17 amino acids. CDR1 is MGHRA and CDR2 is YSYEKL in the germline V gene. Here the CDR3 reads CASSQVGYATGGNEQFF. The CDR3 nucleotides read TGCGCCAGCAGCCAAGTCGGTTACGCGACAGGGGGGAATGAGCAGTTCTTC.

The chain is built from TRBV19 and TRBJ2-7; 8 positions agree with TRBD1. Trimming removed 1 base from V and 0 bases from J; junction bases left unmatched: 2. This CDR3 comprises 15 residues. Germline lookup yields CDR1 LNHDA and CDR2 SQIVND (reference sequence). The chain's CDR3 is CASSIGTGSSYEQYF. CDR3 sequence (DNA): TGTGCCAGTAGTATAGGGACAGGGAGCTCCTACGAGCAGTACTTC.

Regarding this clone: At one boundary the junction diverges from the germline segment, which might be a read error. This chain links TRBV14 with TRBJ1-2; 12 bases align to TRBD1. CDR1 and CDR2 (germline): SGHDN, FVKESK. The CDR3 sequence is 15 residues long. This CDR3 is CASSQDVMGTGGKSF. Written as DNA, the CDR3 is TGTGCCAGCAGCCAAGATGTCATGGGGACAGGGGGCAAATCCTTC.

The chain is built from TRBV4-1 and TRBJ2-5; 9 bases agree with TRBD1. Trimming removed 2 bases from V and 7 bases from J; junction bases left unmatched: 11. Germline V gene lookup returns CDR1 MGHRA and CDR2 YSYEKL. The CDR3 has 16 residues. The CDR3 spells CASSQTRTGVIGTQYF. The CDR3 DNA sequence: TGCGCCAGCAGCCAAACCCGGACAGGGGTAATTGGGACCCAGTACTTC.

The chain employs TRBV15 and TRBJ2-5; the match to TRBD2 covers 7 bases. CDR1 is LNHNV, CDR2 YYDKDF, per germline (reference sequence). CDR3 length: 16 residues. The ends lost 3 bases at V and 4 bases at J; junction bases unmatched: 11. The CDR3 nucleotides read TGTGCCACCAGCAGGTTGGGCGGGAGTAAACGAGAGACCCAGTACTTC. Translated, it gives CATSRLGGSKRETQYF.

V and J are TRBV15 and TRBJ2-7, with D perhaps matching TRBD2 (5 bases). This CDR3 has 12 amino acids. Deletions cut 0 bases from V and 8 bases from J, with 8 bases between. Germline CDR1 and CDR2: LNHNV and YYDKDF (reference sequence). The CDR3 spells CATSRDTGKQYF. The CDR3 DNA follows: TGTGCCACCAGCAGAGATACGGGGAAGCAGTACTTC.

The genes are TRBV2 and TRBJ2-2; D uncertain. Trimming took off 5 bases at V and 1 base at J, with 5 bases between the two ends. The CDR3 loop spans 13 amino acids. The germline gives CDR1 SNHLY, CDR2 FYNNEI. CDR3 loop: CASSRQNTGELFF. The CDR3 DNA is TGTGCCAGCAGTAGACAGAACACCGGGGAGCTGTTTTTT.

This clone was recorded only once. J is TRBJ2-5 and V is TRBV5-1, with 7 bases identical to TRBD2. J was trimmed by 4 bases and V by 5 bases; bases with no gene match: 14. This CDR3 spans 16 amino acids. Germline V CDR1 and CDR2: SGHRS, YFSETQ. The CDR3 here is CASSMFGGRSRETQYF. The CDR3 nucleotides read TGCGCCAGCAGTATGTTCGGCGGGAGATCGCGAGAGACCCAGTACTTC.

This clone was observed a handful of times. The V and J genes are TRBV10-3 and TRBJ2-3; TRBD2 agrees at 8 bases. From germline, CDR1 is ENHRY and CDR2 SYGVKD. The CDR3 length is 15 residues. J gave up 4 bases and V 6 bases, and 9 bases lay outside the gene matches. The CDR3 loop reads CAISPGAGDADTQYF. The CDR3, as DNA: TGTGCCATCAGCCCGGGAGCGGGAGATGCAGATACGCAGTATTTT.

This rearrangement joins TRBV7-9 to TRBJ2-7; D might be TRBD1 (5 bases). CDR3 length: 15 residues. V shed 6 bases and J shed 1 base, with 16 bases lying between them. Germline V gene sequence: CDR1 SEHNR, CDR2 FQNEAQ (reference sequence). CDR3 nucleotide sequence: TGTGCCAGCAGGATGAGCCAGGGATCTTCCTACGAGCAGTACTTC. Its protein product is CASRMSQGSSYEQYF.

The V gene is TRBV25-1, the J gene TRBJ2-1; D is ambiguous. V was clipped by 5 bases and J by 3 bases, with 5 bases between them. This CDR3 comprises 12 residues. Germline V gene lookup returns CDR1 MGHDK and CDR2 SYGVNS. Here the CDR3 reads CASSYGYNEQFF. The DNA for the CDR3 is TGTGCCAGCAGTTACGGCTACAATGAGCAGTTCTTC.

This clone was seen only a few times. The CDR3 sequence: CASSQRQISNQPQHF. The CDR3 DNA reads TGTGCCAGCAGCCAAAGACAGATCAGCAATCAGCCCCAGCATTTT. The chain has TRBV7-2 and TRBJ1-5, with a weak D call TRBD1 (5 bases). The germline V gene encodes CDR1 SGHTA and CDR2 FQGNSA. The CDR3 spans 15 residues. Trimming cost V 5 bases and J 1 base, with 12 bases left between them.

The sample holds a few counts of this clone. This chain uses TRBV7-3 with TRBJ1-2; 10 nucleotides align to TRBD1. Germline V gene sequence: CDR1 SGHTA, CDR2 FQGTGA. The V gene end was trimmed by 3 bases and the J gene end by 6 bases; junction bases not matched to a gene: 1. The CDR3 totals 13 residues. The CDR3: CASSFDRGHGYTF. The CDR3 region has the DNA TGTGCCAGCAGCTTTGACAGGGGGCATGGCTACACCTTC.